The TCR beta chain under discussion was sequenced for a study of shared clonotypes between healthy human individuals. This table comes from immunoSEQ multiplex PCR, and its TCRdb copy is limited to in-frame clones, with some not included. Seen here are over 2 million clones, over 85% observed once, and the top ten hold roughly 0.13%. This CDR3 contains 14 residues. V was cut by 3 bases and J by 7 bases, with 16 bases left in between. Germline lookup yields CDR1 GTSNPN and CDR2 SVGIG (reference sequence). Input material: naive CD4+ T cells sorted from blood. Subset given: CD45RA+ positively selected. The chain is built from TRBV30 and TRBJ1-5, with D possibly TRBD1 on 6 matching bases. This TCR derives from a man younger than 35 in good health. CDR3 sequence reads: CAWSSQGSGQPQHF. In DNA form, the CDR3 reads TGTGCCTGGAGCTCCCAGGGGAGCGGGCAGCCCCAGCATTTT. The entire variable domain, with the rest obtained from reference TRBV30 and TRBJ1-5, is as follows: SQTIHQWPATLVQPVGSPLSLECTVEGTSNPNLYWYRQAAGRGLQLLFYSVGIGQISSEVPQNLSASRPQDRQFILSSKKLLLSDSGFYLCAWSSQGSGQPQHFGDGTRLSIL.